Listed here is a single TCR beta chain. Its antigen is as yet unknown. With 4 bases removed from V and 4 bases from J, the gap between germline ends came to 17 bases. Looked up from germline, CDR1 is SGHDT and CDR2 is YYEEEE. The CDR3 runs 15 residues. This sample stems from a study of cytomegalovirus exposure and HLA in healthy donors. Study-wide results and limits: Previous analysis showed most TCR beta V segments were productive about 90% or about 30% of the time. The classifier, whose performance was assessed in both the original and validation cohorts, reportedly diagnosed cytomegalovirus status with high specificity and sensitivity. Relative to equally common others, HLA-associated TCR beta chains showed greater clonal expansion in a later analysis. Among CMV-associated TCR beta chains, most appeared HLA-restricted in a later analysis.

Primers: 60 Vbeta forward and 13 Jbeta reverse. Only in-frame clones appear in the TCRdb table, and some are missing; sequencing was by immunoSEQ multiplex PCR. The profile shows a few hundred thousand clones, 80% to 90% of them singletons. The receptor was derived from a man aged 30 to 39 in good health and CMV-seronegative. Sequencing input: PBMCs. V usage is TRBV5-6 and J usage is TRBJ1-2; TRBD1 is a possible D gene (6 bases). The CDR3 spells CASSPSLRGGYGYTF. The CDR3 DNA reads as TGTGCCAGCAGCCCTTCTCTGAGAGGGGGCTATGGCTACACCTTC.